Listed below are T cell receptor beta chains from one sample, sequenced in a study of blood T cell repertoires in COVID-19. Measured with immunoSEQ multiplex PCR; TCRdb has only the in-frame clones, and not every one. The sample contains over 200,000 clones, roughly four fifths of which appear only once. What was sequenced was peripheral blood. The receptors were gathered from a woman aged 80 or older with COVID-19, enrolled during active disease. Each CDR3 is given with its conserved first and last residue. A D gene is named only where the DNA matches it firmly. Clone size is given for some rows only: seen once, a few or many times, or a class if the clone is expanded.

d_call: NA
v_call: TRBV27
clone_size: NA
j_call: TRBJ1-1
cdr3_aa: CASSSPAGNTEAFF
cdr3_nt: TGTGCCAGCAGTTCTCCTGCAGGGAACACTGAAGCTTTCTTT

d_call: TRBD2
v_call: TRBV5-1
clone_size: NA
j_call: TRBJ2-7
cdr3_aa: CASSFQLSGTGYEQYF
cdr3_nt: TGCGCCAGCAGCTTTCAACTTAGCGGGACTGGCTACGAGCAGTACTTC

d_call: NA
v_call: TRBV6-4
clone_size: once
j_call: TRBJ1-5
cdr3_aa: CASSVQGNSNQPQHF
cdr3_nt: TGTGCCAGCAGTGTCCAGGGGAATAGCAATCAGCCCCAGCATTTT

d_call: TRBD2
v_call: TRBV19
clone_size: NA
j_call: TRBJ2-7
cdr3_aa: CASSSRTSGGAYEQYF
cdr3_nt: TGTGCCAGTAGTTCAAGGACTAGCGGGGGTGCCTACGAGCAGTACTTC

d_call: NA
v_call: TRBV10-3
clone_size: NA
j_call: TRBJ1-2
cdr3_aa: CAISEGIRGSNYGYTF
cdr3_nt: TGTGCCATCAGTGAGGGTATCAGGGGTTCTAACTATGGCTACACCTTC

d_call: NA
v_call: TRBV6-5
clone_size: NA
j_call: TRBJ2-1
cdr3_aa: CASWGQGWGEQFF
cdr3_nt: TGTGCCAGCTGGGGGCAGGGGTGGGGTGAGCAGTTCTTC

d_call: NA
v_call: TRBV5-4
clone_size: NA
j_call: TRBJ2-1
cdr3_aa: CASGGGLNEQFF
cdr3_nt: TGTGCCAGCGGGGGGGGCCTTAATGAGCAGTTCTTC

d_call: NA
v_call: TRBV12-3/TRBV12-4
clone_size: NA
j_call: TRBJ2-7
cdr3_aa: CASSLARGEQYF
cdr3_nt: TGTGCCAGCAGTTTAGCGAGGGGGGAGCAGTACTTC

d_call: NA
v_call: TRBV6-6
clone_size: NA
j_call: TRBJ1-5
cdr3_aa: CASSYVQGSDQPQHF
cdr3_nt: TGTGCCAGCAGTTACGTGCAGGGGAGCGATCAGCCCCAGCATTTT

d_call: NA
v_call: TRBV27
clone_size: NA
j_call: TRBJ2-1
cdr3_aa: CASSRTGGGRVSYNEQFF
cdr3_nt: TGTGCCAGCAGTCGAACGGGTGGGGGCAGGGTCTCCTACAATGAGCAGTTCTTC

d_call: NA
v_call: TRBV7-7
clone_size: NA
j_call: TRBJ2-3
cdr3_aa: CASRPPVTTQYF
cdr3_nt: TGTGCTAGCAGACCCCCTGTCACCACACAGTATTTT

d_call: NA
v_call: TRBV28
clone_size: few
j_call: TRBJ1-1
cdr3_aa: CASRLEAIREAFF
cdr3_nt: TGTGCCAGCAGGTTAGAGGCAATTCGTGAAGCTTTCTTT

d_call: NA
v_call: TRBV28
clone_size: few
j_call: TRBJ2-7
cdr3_aa: CASLNRDPYEQYF
cdr3_nt: TGTGCCAGCCTCAACAGGGATCCCTACGAGCAGTACTTC

d_call: TRBD2
v_call: TRBV24-1
clone_size: once
j_call: TRBJ2-3
cdr3_aa: CATSDPGGDSDTQYF
cdr3_nt: TGTGCCACCAGTGATCCGGGGGGGGATTCAGATACGCAGTATTTT

d_call: NA
v_call: TRBV3-1/TRBV3-2
clone_size: NA
j_call: TRBJ2-4
cdr3_aa: CASSQDRGRGHLLAKNIQYF
cdr3_nt: TGTGCCAGCAGCCAAGATCGGGGCAGGGGCCACCTTCTAGCCAAAAACATTCAGTACTTC

d_call: TRBD2
v_call: TRBV25-1
clone_size: NA
j_call: TRBJ2-1
cdr3_aa: CASSESGTTYYNEQFF
cdr3_nt: TGTGCCAGCAGTGAATCGGGGACTACCTACTACAATGAGCAGTTCTTC

d_call: TRBD2
v_call: TRBV4-1
clone_size: NA
j_call: TRBJ2-5
cdr3_aa: CASSQGLAGGWETQYF
cdr3_nt: TGCGCCAGCAGCCAAGGGCTAGCGGGGGGGTGGGAGACCCAGTACTTC

d_call: TRBD1
v_call: TRBV5-1
clone_size: NA
j_call: TRBJ2-1
cdr3_aa: CASSSRDRGSGEQFF
cdr3_nt: TGCGCCAGCAGCTCCCGGGACAGGGGGTCCGGTGAGCAGTTCTTC

d_call: TRBD1
v_call: TRBV5-1
clone_size: NA
j_call: TRBJ1-2
cdr3_aa: CASSPGQIHNYGYTF
cdr3_nt: TGCGCCAGCAGCCCGGGACAGATACATAACTATGGCTACACCTTC

d_call: NA
v_call: TRBV5-1
clone_size: NA
j_call: TRBJ2-3
cdr3_aa: CASSLVAVTDTQYF
cdr3_nt: TGCGCCAGCAGCTTGGTAGCAGTCACAGATACGCAGTATTTT

d_call: TRBD1
v_call: TRBV11-2
clone_size: NA
j_call: TRBJ2-2
cdr3_aa: CASSHRDRNTGELFF
cdr3_nt: TGTGCCAGCAGCCACCGGGACAGGAACACCGGGGAGCTGTTTTTT

d_call: TRBD2
v_call: TRBV29-1
clone_size: many
j_call: TRBJ2-2
cdr3_aa: CSVGLAANTGELFF
cdr3_nt: TGCAGCGTAGGACTAGCGGCGAACACCGGGGAGCTGTTTTTT

d_call: NA
v_call: TRBV18
clone_size: NA
j_call: TRBJ2-1
cdr3_aa: CASSPTPGEVEQFF
cdr3_nt: TGTGCCAGCTCACCGACTCCCGGGGAGGTTGAGCAGTTCTTC

d_call: NA
v_call: TRBV5-6
clone_size: NA
j_call: TRBJ2-7
cdr3_aa: CASSLDRTTYEQYF
cdr3_nt: TGTGCCAGCAGCTTGGACAGGACCACCTACGAGCAGTACTTC

d_call: NA
v_call: TRBV15
clone_size: NA
j_call: TRBJ2-3
cdr3_aa: CATSRDRTADTQYF
cdr3_nt: TGTGCCACCAGCAGAGATAGGACAGCAGATACGCAGTATTTT

d_call: TRBD2
v_call: TRBV7-3
clone_size: NA
j_call: TRBJ2-3
cdr3_aa: CASSRGSGTTDTQYF
cdr3_nt: TGTGCCAGCAGCCGTGGGAGCGGGACCACAGATACGCAGTATTTT

d_call: NA
v_call: TRBV18
clone_size: NA
j_call: TRBJ1-3
cdr3_aa: CASSPPLVGNTIYF
cdr3_nt: TGTGCCAGCTCACCCCCCCTTGTCGGAAACACCATATATTTT

d_call: TRBD1
v_call: TRBV15
clone_size: few
j_call: TRBJ2-1
cdr3_aa: CATSIGTGALGNEQFF
cdr3_nt: TGTGCCACCAGCATAGGGACAGGCGCGTTGGGGAACGAGCAGTTCTTC

d_call: NA
v_call: TRBV7-2
clone_size: NA
j_call: TRBJ2-5
cdr3_aa: CASSPPPGQETQYF
cdr3_nt: TGTGCCAGCAGCCCCCCCCCGGGACAAGAGACCCAGTACTTC

d_call: NA
v_call: TRBV5-1
clone_size: NA
j_call: TRBJ1-1
cdr3_aa: CASSLGGNTEAFF
cdr3_nt: TGCGCCAGCAGCTTGGGAGGGAACACTGAAGCTTTCTTT

d_call: NA
v_call: TRBV4-1
clone_size: few
j_call: TRBJ1-2
cdr3_aa: CASSQGESVRSGYTF
cdr3_nt: TGCGCCAGCAGCCAAGGGGAGTCAGTCCGATCTGGCTACACCTTC

d_call: NA
v_call: TRBV7-3
clone_size: once
j_call: TRBJ2-7
cdr3_aa: CASSPNAGEQYF
cdr3_nt: TGTGCCAGCAGCCCCAACGCGGGGGAGCAGTACTTC

d_call: TRBD1
v_call: TRBV27
clone_size: NA
j_call: TRBJ2-7
cdr3_aa: CASSSRQGSHEQYF
cdr3_nt: TGTGCCAGCAGTTCCAGACAGGGATCGCACGAGCAGTACTTC

d_call: NA
v_call: TRBV9
clone_size: few
j_call: TRBJ2-1
cdr3_aa: CASSAGTDSYNEQFF
cdr3_nt: TGTGCCAGCAGCGCTGGGACTGACTCCTACAATGAGCAGTTCTTC

d_call: TRBD1
v_call: TRBV7-8
clone_size: few
j_call: TRBJ2-5
cdr3_aa: CASSQSTGVQETQYF
cdr3_nt: TGTGCCAGCAGCCAATCGACAGGGGTCCAAGAGACCCAGTACTTC

d_call: NA
v_call: TRBV2
clone_size: NA
j_call: TRBJ1-2
cdr3_aa: CASSGIVNYGYTF
cdr3_nt: TGTGCCAGCAGTGGCATAGTGAACTATGGCTACACCTTC

d_call: NA
v_call: TRBV10-3
clone_size: NA
j_call: TRBJ2-6
cdr3_aa: CAISGVRGSGANVLTF
cdr3_nt: TGTGCCATCAGTGGGGTTCGGGGCTCTGGGGCCAACGTCCTGACTTTC

d_call: NA
v_call: TRBV3-1/TRBV3-2
clone_size: NA
j_call: TRBJ1-5
cdr3_aa: CASSQGAGAGGKGQPQHF
cdr3_nt: TGTGCCAGCAGCCAAGGGGCTGGGGCGGGGGGTAAGGGTCAGCCCCAGCATTTT

d_call: NA
v_call: TRBV6-5
clone_size: once
j_call: TRBJ2-6
cdr3_aa: CASQYLGANVLTF
cdr3_nt: TGTGCCAGCCAATACCTAGGGGCCAACGTCCTGACTTTC

d_call: NA
v_call: TRBV6-5
clone_size: NA
j_call: TRBJ1-2
cdr3_aa: CASSPAISNYGYTF
cdr3_nt: TGTGCCAGCAGTCCAGCGATTTCTAACTATGGCTACACCTTC

d_call: NA
v_call: TRBV6-4
clone_size: NA
j_call: TRBJ1-2
cdr3_aa: CASSPEANYGYTF
cdr3_nt: TGTGCCAGCAGCCCTGAGGCTAACTATGGCTACACCTTC

d_call: TRBD1
v_call: TRBV28
clone_size: NA
j_call: TRBJ2-7
cdr3_aa: CASSGTGVYEQYF
cdr3_nt: TGTGCCAGCAGCGGGACAGGGGTCTACGAGCAGTACTTC

d_call: NA
v_call: TRBV15
clone_size: NA
j_call: TRBJ2-7
cdr3_aa: CATSMAGYEQYF
cdr3_nt: TGTGCCACCAGCATGGCAGGCTACGAGCAGTACTTC

d_call: TRBD1
v_call: TRBV11-2
clone_size: NA
j_call: TRBJ1-2
cdr3_aa: CASSLDRAGGGYGYTF
cdr3_nt: TGTGCCAGCAGCTTAGATCGGGCAGGGGGCGGCTATGGCTACACCTTC

d_call: TRBD2
v_call: TRBV28
clone_size: NA
j_call: TRBJ2-7
cdr3_aa: CASSSSGRGEQYF
cdr3_nt: TGTGCCAGCAGTTCTAGCGGGAGGGGTGAGCAGTACTTC

d_call: NA
v_call: TRBV5-1
clone_size: NA
j_call: TRBJ2-7
cdr3_aa: CASSGGQRIREQYF
cdr3_nt: TGCGCCAGCAGCGGAGGACAGCGAATCCGGGAGCAGTACTTC

d_call: NA
v_call: TRBV24-1
clone_size: NA
j_call: TRBJ1-5
cdr3_aa: CATSDPGRPLLQHF
cdr3_nt: TGTGCCACCAGTGACCCAGGGCGTCCCCTTCTCCAGCATTTT

d_call: NA
v_call: TRBV4-1
clone_size: NA
j_call: TRBJ2-2
cdr3_aa: CASSQVRGGGGELFF
cdr3_nt: TGCGCCAGCAGCCAAGTACGGGGTGGCGGCGGGGAGCTGTTTTTT

d_call: TRBD2
v_call: TRBV5-1
clone_size: NA
j_call: TRBJ2-1
cdr3_aa: CASSLVSGGPGNEQFF
cdr3_nt: TGCGCCAGCAGCTTGGTCAGCGGGGGCCCGGGGAATGAGCAGTTCTTC

d_call: NA
v_call: TRBV10-2
clone_size: NA
j_call: TRBJ2-7
cdr3_aa: CASRQTSGDEQYF
cdr3_nt: TGCGCCAGTCGACAGACCTCGGGGGACGAGCAGTACTTC

d_call: NA
v_call: TRBV5-1
clone_size: NA
j_call: TRBJ2-6
cdr3_aa: CASSATGQLSGANVLTF
cdr3_nt: TGCGCCAGCAGCGCCACGGGACAACTCTCTGGGGCCAACGTCCTGACTTTC